These 9 T cell receptor beta chains were sequenced from one sample in a study of graft-versus-host responses after intestinal transplantation. The method was immunoSEQ multiplex PCR; TCRdb's version includes in-frame clones alone and lacks a portion of them. The sample contains around 78,000 clones, more than 75% of which appear only once. These receptors are not linked to any known antigen. The material was unstimulated CD8+ T cells sorted from spleen or lymph node cells, obtained before transplant. All receptors come from a human donor who was the organ donor for an intestinal transplant.

The V and J genes are TRBV27 and TRBJ2-1; TRBD1 aligns across 8 bases. This CDR3 comprises 14 residues. Per germline, CDR1 MNHEY and CDR2 SMNVEV (reference sequence). Unmatched junction bases numbered 7, after V lost 5 bases and J lost 7 bases. In DNA, the CDR3 is TGTGCCAGCAGTGACAGGGGAAGTAGGAATGAGCAGTTCTTC. This encodes CASSDRGSRNEQFF.

The chain employs TRBV25-1 and TRBJ2-6; D not resolved. Germline-derived CDR1 and CDR2 are MGHDK and SYGVNS. Deletions cut 3 bases from V and 4 bases from J, with 7 bases between. This CDR3 contains 14 residues. As DNA, the CDR3 is TGTGCCAGCAGTGACCTTTGGGGGGCCAACGTCCTGACTTTC. It specifies CASSDLWGANVLTF.

This chain connects TRBV28 to TRBJ1-2; TRBD1 aligns across 7 bases. The CDR3 runs to 15 residues. V shed 4 bases and J 4 bases; nucleotides not matched to a gene: 9. The germline gives CDR1 MDHEN, CDR2 SYDVKM. The chain's CDR3 is CASSSPLGGVYGYTF. CDR3 in DNA: TGTGCCAGCAGTTCCCCACTAGGGGGCGTCTATGGCTACACCTTC.

V usage is TRBV14 and J usage is TRBJ1-3, with unresolved D. Trimming pared 1 base from V and 0 bases from J, leaving 7 bases between. The CDR3 consists of 15 residues. CDR1 and CDR2 from the germline V gene are SGHDN and FVKESK. CDR3 sequence reads: CASSQVALSGNTIYF. The CDR3 bases are TGTGCCAGCAGCCAAGTCGCCCTCTCTGGAAACACCATATATTTT. The full variable domain, completed using reference TRBV14 and TRBJ1-3, is EAGVTQFPSHSVIEKGQTVTLRCDPISGHDNLYWYRRVMGKEIKFLLHFVKESKQDESGMPNNRFLAERTGGTYSTLKVQPAELEDSGVYFCASSQVALSGNTIYFGEGSWLTVV.

The chain recombines TRBV5-6 with TRBJ2-5; D not resolved. Trimming removed 0 bases at V and 3 bases at J, with 6 bases between. The CDR3 contains 13 residues. Germline V CDR1 and CDR2: SGHDT, YYEEEE. Here the CDR3 DNA reads TGTGCCAGCAGCTTGGTGATTAAAGAGACCCAGTACTTC. This encodes CASSLVIKETQYF.

The chain employs TRBV5-4 and TRBJ2-5; D is unclear. Germline CDR1 is SGHNT and CDR2 is YYREEE (reference sequence). This CDR3 contains 18 residues. V lost 1 base and J lost 5, with 24 bases in between. The CDR3 DNA is TGTGCCAGCAGCTTGTTTACAAGCGACTTACCGGATTTTGAGACCCAGTACTTC. Residues: CASSLFTSDLPDFETQYF.

This sequence joins TRBV11-2 and TRBJ1-1, with D unresolved. V lost 5 bases and J lost 0, with 10 bases in between. CDR3 size: 14 residues. Germline CDR1 and CDR2: SGHAT and FQNNGV. The CDR3 loop is CASSTLQLNTEAFF. The DNA of the CDR3 is TGTGCCAGCAGCACTCTACAACTGAACACTGAAGCTTTCTTT. The variable domain in full, with the rest retrieved from reference TRBV11-2 and TRBJ1-1, is EAGVAQSPRYKIIEKRQSVAFWCNPISGHATLYWYQQILGQGPKLLIQFQNNGVVDDSQLPKDRFSAERLKGVDSTLKIQPAKLEDSAVYLCASSTLQLNTEAFFGQGTRLTVV.

This clone was seen a single time. The chain couples TRBV28 to TRBJ2-5; the D gene is possibly TRBD1 (6 bases). This CDR3 is built from 17 residues. Trimming took 7 bases from V and 7 from J, leaving 28 bases between them. Germline values: CDR1 MDHEN, CDR2 SYDVKM. DNA of the CDR3: TGTGCCAGCATTCCTACCGGGACACGGGACCTTTTCGGGACCCAGTACTTC. Translated: CASIPTGTRDLFGTQYF.

The V gene is TRBV5-6, the J gene TRBJ1-1, with 7 bases that match TRBD1. V dropped 4 bases and J dropped 1; count of bases not matched to a gene: 7. The germline V gene has CDR1 SGHDT and CDR2 YYEEEE. This CDR3 region has 15 residues. CDR3 residues: CASSISGTANTEAFF. In nucleotides, the CDR3 is TGTGCCAGCAGCATATCCGGGACAGCGAACACTGAAGCTTTCTTT.